This TCR beta chain derives from a study of siplizumab effects on memory and regulatory T cells. Method: immunoSEQ multiplex PCR; TCRdb's copy keeps in-frame clones and lacks some. The sample has some 100,000 clones; approximately 91% are singletons. This CDR3 is 13 amino acids long. V lost 8 bases, J lost 5 bases, and 15 bases lay in between. Germline CDR1 is KGHSH and CDR2 is LQKENI. The specimen was non-Treg CD4+ T cells sorted from blood. The receptor was derived from a human donor in good health. The chain links TRBV18 to TRBJ1-1; D not certain. CDR3 in DNA: TGTGCCAGCACGCCTTTTGGAAGGACTGAAGCTTTCTTT. It yields the protein CASTPFGRTEAFF.